This T cell receptor beta chain was profiled in a study of control samples from healthy donors and cancer patients. The CDR3 extends over 11 amino acids. Deletions cut 3 bases from V and 6 bases from J, with 2 bases between. Sequencing was performed with immunoSEQ multiplex PCR; in TCRdb, only in-frame clones are kept and a portion is missing. This sample has 85,000 to 95,000 clones, with less than 90% found just once. The chain links TRBV12-3 or TRBV12-4 to TRBJ1-4; D unresolved. The specimen sequenced was blood. This TCR was sampled from a woman aged 65 to 85 in good health. In DNA form, the CDR3 reads TGTGCCAGCAGTTTTTATGAAAAACTGTTTTTT. This codes for CASSFYEKLFF.